This TCR beta chain was documented in a study of T cells in Graves' hyperthyroidism and ophthalmopathy. From germline, CDR1 is MNHEY and CDR2 SMNVEV (reference sequence). The ends were cut back, 2 bases at V and 0 bases at J, with 10 bases in the middle. There are 15 residues in the CDR3. The source material, RNA transcripts, was used to amplify TCR beta CDR3 regions. When the TCR CDR3 underwent first-round RT-PCR, the HTBI primer set was used. TCRdb re-called the multiplex PCR reads through MiXCR, storing one row per CDR3 protein. The sample shows 600,000 to 650,000 distinct CDR3 sequences, 15% to 20% of them seen only once. Many counts were recorded for this clonotype.

The sequencing sample was made of blood. The TCR originated in a woman under 40 with Graves' hyperthyroidism. The chain joins TRBV27 to TRBJ1-1; unclear D gene. The CDR3 reads CASSLTASLNTEAFF. The CDR3 DNA follows: TGTGCCAGCAGTTTAACGGCCTCTTTGAACACTGAAGCTTTCTTT.